This T cell receptor beta chain emerged from a study of cytomegalovirus exposure and HLA in healthy donors. General study findings and limits: The presence/absence work took it that sequencing depth was about the same across donors.

On this clone: Its target is not known.

PCR primers comprised 60 Vbeta and 13 Jbeta primers. Generated by immunoSEQ multiplex PCR, the TCRdb table keeps only in-frame clones and is missing some. Recorded for this sample: tens of thousands of clones. The germline gives CDR1 SGHRS, CDR2 YFSETQ. The CDR3 covers 15 residues. The V segment lost 4 bases and the J segment 7 bases; nucleotides outside the gene matches: 8. Sequenced: PBMCs. This rearrangement joins TRBV5-1 to TRBJ1-5; the match to TRBD1 covers 10 bases. This receptor was identified in a male donor in good health and CMV-seronegative. The DNA of the CDR3 is TGCGCCAGCAGCCCAGGGGGGACAGGGGTGCAGCCCCAGCATTTT. The encoded protein is CASSPGGTGVQPQHF.